The table lists the clone carrying this TCR beta chain with a few counts. This sample stems from a study of T-cell memory formation after mild COVID-19. V was pared by 3 bases and J by 11 bases, with 6 bases of the junction left unmatched. Germline V gives CDR1 SGHRS, CDR2 YFSETQ. There are 13 residues in the CDR3. It was 5'RACE with constant-segment primers that produced the TCR alpha and TCR beta cDNA libraries, which carried sample barcodes and UMIs. Each CDR3 protein is one row after TCRdb ran MiXCR on the 5' RACE reads. Of roughly 130,000 distinct CDR3 sequences detected, roughly 15% appear once; the ten largest clones hold about 15%.

The sequence was collected from an adult woman who had mild COVID-19 (a few samples of this study predate the infection). Cell type and time point are not known. The specimen sequenced was PBMCs or a T cell subset sorted from them (not recorded which). The V call is TRBV5-1, the J call TRBJ2-1; TRBD2 agrees at 9 bases. The CDR3 sequence: CASSYTLAGKQFF. Here the CDR3 DNA reads TGCGCCAGCAGCTACACGCTAGCGGGGAAGCAGTTCTTC.